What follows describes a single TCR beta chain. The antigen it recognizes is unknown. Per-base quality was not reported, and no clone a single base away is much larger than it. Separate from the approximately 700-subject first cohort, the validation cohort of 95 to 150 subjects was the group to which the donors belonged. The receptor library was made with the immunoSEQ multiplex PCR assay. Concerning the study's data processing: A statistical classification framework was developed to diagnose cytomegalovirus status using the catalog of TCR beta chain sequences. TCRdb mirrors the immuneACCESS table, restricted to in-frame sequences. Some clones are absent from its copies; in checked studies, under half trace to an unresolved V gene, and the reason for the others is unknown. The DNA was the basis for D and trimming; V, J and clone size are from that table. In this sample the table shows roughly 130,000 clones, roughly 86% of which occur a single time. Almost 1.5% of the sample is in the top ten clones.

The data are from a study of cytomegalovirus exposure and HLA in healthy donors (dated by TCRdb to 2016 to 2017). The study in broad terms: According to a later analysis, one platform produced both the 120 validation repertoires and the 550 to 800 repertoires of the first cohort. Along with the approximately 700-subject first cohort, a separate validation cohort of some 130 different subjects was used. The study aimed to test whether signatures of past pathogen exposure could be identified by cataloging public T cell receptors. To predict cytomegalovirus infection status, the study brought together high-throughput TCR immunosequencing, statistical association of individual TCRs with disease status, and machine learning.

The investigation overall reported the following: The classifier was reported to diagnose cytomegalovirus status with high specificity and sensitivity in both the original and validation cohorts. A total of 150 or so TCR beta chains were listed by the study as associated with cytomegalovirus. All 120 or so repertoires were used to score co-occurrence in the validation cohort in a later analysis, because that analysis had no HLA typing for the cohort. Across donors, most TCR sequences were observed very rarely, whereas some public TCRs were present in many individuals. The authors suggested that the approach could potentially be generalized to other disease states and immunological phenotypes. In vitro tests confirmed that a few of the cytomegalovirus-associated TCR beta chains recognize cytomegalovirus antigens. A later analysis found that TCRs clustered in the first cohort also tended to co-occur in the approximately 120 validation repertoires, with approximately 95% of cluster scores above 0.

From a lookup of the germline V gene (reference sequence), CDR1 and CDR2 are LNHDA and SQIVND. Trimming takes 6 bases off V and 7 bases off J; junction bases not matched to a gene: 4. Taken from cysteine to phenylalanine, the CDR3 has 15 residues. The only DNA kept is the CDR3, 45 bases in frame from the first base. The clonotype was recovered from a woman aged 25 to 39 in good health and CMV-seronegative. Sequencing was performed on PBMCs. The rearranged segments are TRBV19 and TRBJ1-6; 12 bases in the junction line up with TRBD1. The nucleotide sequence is TGTGCCAGTAGATGGGGACAGGGGGCGAATTCACCCCTCCACTTT. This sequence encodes CASRWGQGANSPLHF.